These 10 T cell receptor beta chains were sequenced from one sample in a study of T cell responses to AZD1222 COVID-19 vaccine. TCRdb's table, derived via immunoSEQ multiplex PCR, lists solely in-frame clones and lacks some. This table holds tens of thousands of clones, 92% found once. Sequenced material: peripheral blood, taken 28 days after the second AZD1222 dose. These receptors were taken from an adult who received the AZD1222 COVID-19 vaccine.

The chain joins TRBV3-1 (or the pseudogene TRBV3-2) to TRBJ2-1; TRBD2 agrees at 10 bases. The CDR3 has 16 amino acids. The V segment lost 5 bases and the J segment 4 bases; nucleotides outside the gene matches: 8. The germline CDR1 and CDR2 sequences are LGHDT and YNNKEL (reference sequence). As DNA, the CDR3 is TGTGCCAGCAGCGGTTCCTCTAGCGGGGGATACAATGAGCAGTTCTTC. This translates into CASSGSSSGGYNEQFF.

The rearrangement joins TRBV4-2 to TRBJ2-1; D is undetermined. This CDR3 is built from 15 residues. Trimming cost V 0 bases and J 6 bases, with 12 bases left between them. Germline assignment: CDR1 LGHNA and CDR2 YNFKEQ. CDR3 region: CASSQDLTLLNEQFF. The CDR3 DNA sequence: TGTGCCAGCAGCCAAGACTTGACCCTGCTCAATGAGCAGTTCTTC.

The CDR3 DNA follows: TGTGCCAGCAGCGCCACAGGGGGCTCTAATGAAAAACTGTTTTTT. This sequence encodes CASSATGGSNEKLFF. The chain has TRBV7-2 and TRBJ1-4, with 9 bases aligning to TRBD1. Germline CDR1 SGHTA, CDR2 FQGNSA. This CDR3 comprises 15 residues. V lost 5 bases and J lost 3; bases outside the gene matches: 4. Complete variable domain (other parts from reference TRBV7-2 and TRBJ1-4): GAGVSQSPSNKVTEKGKDVELRCDPISGHTALYWYRQSLGQGLEFLIYFQGNSAPDKSGLPSDRFSAERTGGSVSTLTIQRTQQEDSAVYLCASSATGGSNEKLFFGSGTQLSVL.

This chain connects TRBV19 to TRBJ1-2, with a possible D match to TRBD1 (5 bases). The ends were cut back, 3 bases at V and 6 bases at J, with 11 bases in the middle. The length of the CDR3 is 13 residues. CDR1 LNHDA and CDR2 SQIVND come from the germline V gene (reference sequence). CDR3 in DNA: TGTGCCAGTAGTATGGGGGGTCAGAATGGCTACACCTTC. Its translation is CASSMGGQNGYTF.

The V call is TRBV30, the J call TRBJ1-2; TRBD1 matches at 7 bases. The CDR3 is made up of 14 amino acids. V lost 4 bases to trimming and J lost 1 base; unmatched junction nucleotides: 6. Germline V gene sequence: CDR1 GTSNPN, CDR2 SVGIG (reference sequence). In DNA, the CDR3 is TGTGCCTGGACAAGGGGGCGGAATAACTATGGCTACACCTTC. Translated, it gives CAWTRGRNNYGYTF.

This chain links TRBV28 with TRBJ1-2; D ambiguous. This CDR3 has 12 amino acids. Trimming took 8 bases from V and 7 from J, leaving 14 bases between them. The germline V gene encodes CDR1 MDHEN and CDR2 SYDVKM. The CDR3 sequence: CASFPGWGGYTF. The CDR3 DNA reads TGTGCCAGCTTCCCGGGCTGGGGTGGCTACACCTTC.

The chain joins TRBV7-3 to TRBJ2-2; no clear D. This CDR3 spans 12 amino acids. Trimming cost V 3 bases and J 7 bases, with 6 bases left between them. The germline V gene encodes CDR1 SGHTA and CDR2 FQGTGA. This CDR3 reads CASSFRNGELFF. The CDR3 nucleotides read TGTGCCAGCAGCTTTAGAAACGGGGAGCTGTTTTTT.

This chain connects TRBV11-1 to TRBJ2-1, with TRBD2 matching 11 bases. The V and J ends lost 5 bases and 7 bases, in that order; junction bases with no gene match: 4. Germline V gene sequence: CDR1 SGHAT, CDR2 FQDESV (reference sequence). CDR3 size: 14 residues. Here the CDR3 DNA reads TGTGCCAGCAGCCCCCGACTAGCGGGGAATGAGCAGTTCTTC. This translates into CASSPRLAGNEQFF.

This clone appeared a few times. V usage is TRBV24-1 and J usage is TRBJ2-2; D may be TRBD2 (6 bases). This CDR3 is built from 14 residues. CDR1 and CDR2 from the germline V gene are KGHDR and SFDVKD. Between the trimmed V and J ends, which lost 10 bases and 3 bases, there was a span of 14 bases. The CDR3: CATRAGRYTGELFF. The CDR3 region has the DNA TGTGCCACTAGGGCGGGGCGGTACACCGGGGAGCTGTTTTTT.

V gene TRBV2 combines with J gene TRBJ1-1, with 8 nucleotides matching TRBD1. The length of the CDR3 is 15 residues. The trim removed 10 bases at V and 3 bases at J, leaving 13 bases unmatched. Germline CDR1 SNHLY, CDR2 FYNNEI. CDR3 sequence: CATRTGSLSYTEAFF. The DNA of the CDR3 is TGTGCCACCAGGACAGGGAGTCTTAGTTACACTGAAGCTTTCTTT.